This T cell receptor beta chain stems from a study of identifying expanded T cells in peripheral blood. The assay was immunoSEQ multiplex PCR, and TCRdb's table has in-frame clones only and misses some. The sample lists over 100,000 clones, about 87% seen once, with around an eighth in the top ten. No infections or other immune events were documented during collection. The CDR3 length is 15 residues. This chain connects TRBV21-1 to TRBJ2-5; TRBD1 reflects the table's D call only, with no check against the DNA. TRBV21-1 is noted as a pseudogene. The sample consisted of blood. The TCR originated in a person between 18 and 75 years old in good health. This chain's CDR3 is CASSPGHSEQETQYF. The CDR3 nucleotides read TGTGCCAGCAGCCCCGGACACTCAGAGCAAGAGACCCAGTACTTC.